The sequence of this TCR beta chain was determined in a study of T cell changes during pregnancy in multiple sclerosis. This clone is medium-sized (0.01 to 0.1%). CDR3 length: 14 residues. Germline V lookup: CDR1 KGHSH, CDR2 LQKENI. Losses at the gene ends were 4 bases for V and 5 bases for J; bases not matched to a gene: 4. TCRdb's copy holds only in-frame clones and misses some; the assay was immunoSEQ multiplex PCR. The profile shows approximately 52,000 clones, 80% to 90% of them singletons. Sequenced here: CD4+ T cells from peripheral blood mononuclear cells, sampled in the second trimester of pregnancy. This TCR derives from a female donor with multiple sclerosis, enrolled in a pregnancy study. The rearrangement uses TRBV18 and TRBJ2-1; 8 bases are a match to TRBD1. The CDR3 DNA reads TGTGCCAGCTCACGTGCGGACAGGGACAATGAGCAGTTCTTC. Residues: CASSRADRDNEQFF.